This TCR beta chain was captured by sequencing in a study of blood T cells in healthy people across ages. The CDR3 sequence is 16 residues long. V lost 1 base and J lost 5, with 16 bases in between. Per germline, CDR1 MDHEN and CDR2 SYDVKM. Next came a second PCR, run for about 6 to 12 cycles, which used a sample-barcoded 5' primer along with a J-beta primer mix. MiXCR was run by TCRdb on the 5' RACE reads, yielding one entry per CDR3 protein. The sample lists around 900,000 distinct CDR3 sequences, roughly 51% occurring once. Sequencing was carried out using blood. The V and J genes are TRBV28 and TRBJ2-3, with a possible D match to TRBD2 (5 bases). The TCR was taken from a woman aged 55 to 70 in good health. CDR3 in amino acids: CASSLSGGPTRDTQYF. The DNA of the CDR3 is TGTGCCAGCAGTTTATCTGGCGGGCCCACCAGAGATACGCAGTATTTT. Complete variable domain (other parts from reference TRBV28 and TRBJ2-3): DVKVTQSSRYLVKRTGEKVFLECVQDMDHENMFWYRQDPGLGLRLIYFSYDVKMKEKGDIPEGYSVSREKKERFSLILESASTNQTSMYLCASSLSGGPTRDTQYFGPGTRLTVL.